In this sample, the clone carrying this TCR beta chain is medium-sized (0.01 to 0.1%). Repertoires were generated with immunoSEQ multiplex PCR, while TCRdb's copy carries only in-frame clones and drops some. The data contain 56,000 or so clones, just under 95% of them singletons. The data belong to a study of technical replicates of blood from a few donors. CDR3 length: 14 residues. V was clipped by 11 bases and J by 4 bases; unmatched bases: 9. Germline CDR1 SNHLY, CDR2 FYNNEI. The chain uses TRBV2 and TRBJ2-2, with 8 positions matching TRBD2. The TCR sequence derives from a human donor in good health. Some clones in this sample may be carry-over from other donors' samples. The source material was PBMCs. DNA of the CDR3: TGTGCCGCCTCCGGGAGGGCCTTCACCGGGGAGCTGTTTTTT. It yields the protein CAASGRAFTGELFF.